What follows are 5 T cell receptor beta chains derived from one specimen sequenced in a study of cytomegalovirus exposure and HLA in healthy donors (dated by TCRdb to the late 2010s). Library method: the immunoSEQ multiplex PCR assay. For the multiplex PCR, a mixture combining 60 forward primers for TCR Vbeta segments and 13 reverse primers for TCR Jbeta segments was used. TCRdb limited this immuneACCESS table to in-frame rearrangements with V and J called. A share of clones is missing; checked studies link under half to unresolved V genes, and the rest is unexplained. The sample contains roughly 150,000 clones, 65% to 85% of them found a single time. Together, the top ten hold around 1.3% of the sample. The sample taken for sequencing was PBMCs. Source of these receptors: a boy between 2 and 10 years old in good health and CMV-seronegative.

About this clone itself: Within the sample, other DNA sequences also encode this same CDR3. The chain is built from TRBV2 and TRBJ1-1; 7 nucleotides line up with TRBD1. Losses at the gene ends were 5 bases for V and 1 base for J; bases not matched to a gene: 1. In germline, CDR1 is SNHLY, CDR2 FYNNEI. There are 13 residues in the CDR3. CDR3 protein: CASSRGPNTEAFF. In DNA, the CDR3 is TGTGCCAGCAGTAGGGGGCCGAACACTGAAGCTTTCTTT.

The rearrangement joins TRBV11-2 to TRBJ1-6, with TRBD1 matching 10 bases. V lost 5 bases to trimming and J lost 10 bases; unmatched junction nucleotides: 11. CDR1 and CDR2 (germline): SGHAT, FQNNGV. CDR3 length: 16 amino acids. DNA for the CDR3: TGTGCCAGCAGCATACGAACCGGGACAGGGGACTCACCCCTCCACTTT. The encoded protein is CASSIRTGTGDSPLHF.

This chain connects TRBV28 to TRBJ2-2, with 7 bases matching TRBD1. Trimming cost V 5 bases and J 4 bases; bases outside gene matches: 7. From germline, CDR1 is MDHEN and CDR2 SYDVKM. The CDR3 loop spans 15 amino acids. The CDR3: CASSPGTESTGELFF. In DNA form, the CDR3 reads TGTGCCAGCAGTCCCGGGACAGAATCCACCGGGGAGCTGTTTTTT.

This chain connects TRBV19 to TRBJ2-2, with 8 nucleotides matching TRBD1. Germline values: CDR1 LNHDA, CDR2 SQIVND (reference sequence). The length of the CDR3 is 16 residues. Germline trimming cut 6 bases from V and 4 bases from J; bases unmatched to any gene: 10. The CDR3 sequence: CASSLVPGGLTGELFF. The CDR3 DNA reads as TGTGCCAGTAGCCTCGTACCAGGGGGCCTCACCGGGGAGCTGTTTTTT. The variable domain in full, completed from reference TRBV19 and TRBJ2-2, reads DGGITQSPKYLFRKEGQNVTLSCEQNLNHDAMYWYRQDPGQGLRLIYYSQIVNDFQKGDIAEGYSVSREKKESFPLTVTSAQKNPTAFYLCASSLVPGGLTGELFFGEGSRLTVL.

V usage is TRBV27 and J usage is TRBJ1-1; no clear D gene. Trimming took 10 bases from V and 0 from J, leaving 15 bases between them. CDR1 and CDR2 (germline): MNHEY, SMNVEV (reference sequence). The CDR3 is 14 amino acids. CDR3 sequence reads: CANSSYDMNTEAFF. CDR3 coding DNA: TGTGCCAACAGCTCCTATGATATGAACACTGAAGCTTTCTTT.